These T cell receptor beta chains were read from a single sample in a study of T cells in Graves' hyperthyroidism and ophthalmopathy. TCRdb re-analysed the multiplex PCR reads in MiXCR, keeping a single row per CDR3 protein. The sample has about 250,000 distinct CDR3 sequences; more than 20% are singletons. Sequencing input: blood. The receptors were sampled from a woman between 40 and 55 years old with Graves' ophthalmopathy. CDR3s include the opening cysteine and the closing phenylalanine or tryptophan. The order of the fields is D gene, CDR3 length, V gene, clone size, J gene, CDR3 DNA, CDR3 protein. D genes are given only for firm matches. Clone size is given for some rows only: seen once, a few or many times, or a class if the clone is expanded.

d_call: -; cdr3_length: 14; v_call: TRBV5-1; clone_size: -; j_call: TRBJ2-7; cdr3_nt: TGCGCCAGCAGTCGGTCCCCTGGTTCCTACGAGCAGTACTTC; cdr3_aa: CASSRSPGSYEQYF
d_call: -; cdr3_length: 14; v_call: TRBV14; clone_size: many; j_call: TRBJ2-7; cdr3_nt: TGTGCCAGCAGCCTGGGACAAGCAACCTACGAGCAGTACTTC; cdr3_aa: CASSLGQATYEQYF
d_call: TRBD1; cdr3_length: 15; v_call: TRBV12-3/TRBV12-4; clone_size: many; j_call: TRBJ1-2; cdr3_nt: TGTGCCAGCAGTTTGAACCGCAGGGGGGACTATGGCTACACCTTC; cdr3_aa: CASSLNRRGDYGYTF
d_call: -; cdr3_length: 15; v_call: TRBV27; clone_size: -; j_call: TRBJ1-2; cdr3_nt: TGTGCCAGCAGTTTATCCGAGGCGGATCTTTATGGCTACACCTTC; cdr3_aa: CASSLSEADLYGYTF
d_call: -; cdr3_length: 13; v_call: TRBV20-1; clone_size: -; j_call: TRBJ1-2; cdr3_nt: TGCAGTGCTAGAGATGTACCGGTGCGGGGCTACACCTTC; cdr3_aa: CSARDVPVRGYTF
d_call: TRBD1; cdr3_length: 14; v_call: TRBV7-2; clone_size: many; j_call: TRBJ2-7; cdr3_nt: TGTGCCAGCAGCTATTACAGGGGCACCTACGAGCAGTACTTC; cdr3_aa: CASSYYRGTYEQYF
d_call: -; cdr3_length: 13; v_call: TRBV28; clone_size: many; j_call: TRBJ2-5; cdr3_nt: TGTGCCAGCAGAGAAGGGGGTCGCGAGACCCAGTACTTC; cdr3_aa: CASREGGRETQYF
d_call: -; cdr3_length: 14; v_call: TRBV6-5; clone_size: many; j_call: TRBJ1-1; cdr3_nt: TGTGCCAGCAGTTTAGGGGGGGGCAAAACTGAAGCTTTCTTT; cdr3_aa: CASSLGGGKTEAFF
d_call: -; cdr3_length: 13; v_call: TRBV6-9; clone_size: many; j_call: TRBJ2-5; cdr3_nt: TGTGCCAGCGGCTGGAAGGGGCAAGAGACCCAGTACTTC; cdr3_aa: CASGWKGQETQYF
d_call: TRBD1; cdr3_length: 16; v_call: TRBV24-1; clone_size: many; j_call: TRBJ2-6; cdr3_nt: TGTGCCACCAGTGACTATGACAGGGCTGGGGCCAACGTCCTGACTTTC; cdr3_aa: CATSDYDRAGANVLTF
d_call: TRBD1; cdr3_length: 15; v_call: TRBV6-1; clone_size: -; j_call: TRBJ2-7; cdr3_nt: TGTGCCAGCAGTCTGACAGGGGGCGAAACCGGGGAGCTGTACTTC; cdr3_aa: CASSLTGGETGELYF
d_call: TRBD1; cdr3_length: 13; v_call: TRBV6-1; clone_size: -; j_call: TRBJ1-2; cdr3_nt: TGTGCCAGCAGACTACAGGGGGCGGGCGGCTACACCTTC; cdr3_aa: CASRLQGAGGYTF
d_call: -; cdr3_length: 12; v_call: TRBV12-3/TRBV12-4; clone_size: many; j_call: TRBJ1-6; cdr3_nt: TGTGCCAGCAGTTGGGTGGATTCACCCCTCCACTTT; cdr3_aa: CASSWVDSPLHF
d_call: -; cdr3_length: 16; v_call: TRBV2; clone_size: many; j_call: TRBJ2-4; cdr3_nt: TGTGCCAGCAGTGAAATGAGGGGATTCGCCAAAAACATTCAGTACTTC; cdr3_aa: CASSEMRGFAKNIQYF
d_call: -; cdr3_length: 13; v_call: TRBV2; clone_size: many; j_call: TRBJ1-1; cdr3_nt: TGTGCCAGCTGCAAAGGACCCGGGACCGAAGCTTTCTTT; cdr3_aa: CASCKGPGTEAFF
d_call: -; cdr3_length: 12; v_call: TRBV5-6; clone_size: many; j_call: TRBJ2-5; cdr3_nt: TGTGCCAGCAGCTTCTCTGACCAGACCCAGTACTTC; cdr3_aa: CASSFSDQTQYF
d_call: TRBD1; cdr3_length: 17; v_call: TRBV11-1; clone_size: -; j_call: TRBJ2-2; cdr3_nt: TGTGCCAGCAGCTTAGCAACCGGGACAGAGAACACCGGGGAGCTGTTTTTT; cdr3_aa: CASSLATGTENTGELFF
d_call: -; cdr3_length: 14; v_call: TRBV3-1; clone_size: -; j_call: TRBJ1-2; cdr3_nt: TGTGCCAGCAGCACCTCGGGGGGGATCGGTTGGTACACCTTC; cdr3_aa: CASSTSGGIGWYTF
d_call: -; cdr3_length: 16; v_call: TRBV6-1; clone_size: -; j_call: TRBJ1-2; cdr3_nt: TGTGCCAGCAGTGCCGACGGACGCCGGTCGGTATATGGCTACACCTTC; cdr3_aa: CASSADGRRSVYGYTF
d_call: TRBD1; cdr3_length: 14; v_call: TRBV7-9; clone_size: many; j_call: TRBJ2-4; cdr3_nt: TGTGCCAGCAGCTCGGACAGGGTAGTTAACATTCAGTACTTC; cdr3_aa: CASSSDRVVNIQYF